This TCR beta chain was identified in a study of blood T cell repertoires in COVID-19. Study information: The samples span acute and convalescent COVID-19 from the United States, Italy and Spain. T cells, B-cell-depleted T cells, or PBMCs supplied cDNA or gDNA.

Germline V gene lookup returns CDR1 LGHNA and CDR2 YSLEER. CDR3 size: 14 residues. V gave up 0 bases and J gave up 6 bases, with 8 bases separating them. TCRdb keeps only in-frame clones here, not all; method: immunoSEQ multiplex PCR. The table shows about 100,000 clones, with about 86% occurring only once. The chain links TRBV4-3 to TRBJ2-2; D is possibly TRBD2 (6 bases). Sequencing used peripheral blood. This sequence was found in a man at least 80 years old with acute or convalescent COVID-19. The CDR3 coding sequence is TGCGCCAGCAGCCAAGAAGGAGGGGCCGGGGAGCTGTTTTTT. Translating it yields CASSQEGGAGELFF.